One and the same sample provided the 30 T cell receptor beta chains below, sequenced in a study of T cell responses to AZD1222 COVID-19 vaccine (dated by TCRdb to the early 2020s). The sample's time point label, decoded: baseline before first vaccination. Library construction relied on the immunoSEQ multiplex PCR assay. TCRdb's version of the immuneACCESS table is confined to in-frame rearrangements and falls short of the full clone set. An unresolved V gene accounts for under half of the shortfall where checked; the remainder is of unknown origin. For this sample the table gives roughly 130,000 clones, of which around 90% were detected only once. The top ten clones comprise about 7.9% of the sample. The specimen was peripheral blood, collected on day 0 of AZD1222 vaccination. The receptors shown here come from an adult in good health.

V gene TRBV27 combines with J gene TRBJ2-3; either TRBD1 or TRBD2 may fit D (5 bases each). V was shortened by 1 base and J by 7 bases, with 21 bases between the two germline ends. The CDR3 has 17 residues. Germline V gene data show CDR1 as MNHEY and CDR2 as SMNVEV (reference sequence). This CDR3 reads CASSLYGSGTSLYTQYF. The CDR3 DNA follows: TGTGCCAGCAGTTTATATGGTTCCGGGACCTCGCTATATACGCAGTATTTT.

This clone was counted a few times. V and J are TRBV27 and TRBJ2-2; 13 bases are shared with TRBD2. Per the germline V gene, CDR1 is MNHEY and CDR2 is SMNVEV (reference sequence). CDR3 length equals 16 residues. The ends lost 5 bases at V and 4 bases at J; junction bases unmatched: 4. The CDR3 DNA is TGTGCCAGCAGTCCCCGGACTAGCGGGGGCACCGGGGAGCTGTTTTTT. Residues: CASSPRTSGGTGELFF.

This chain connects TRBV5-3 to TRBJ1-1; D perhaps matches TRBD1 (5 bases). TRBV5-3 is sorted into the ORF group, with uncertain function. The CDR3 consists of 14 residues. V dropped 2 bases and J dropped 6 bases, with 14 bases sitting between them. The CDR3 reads CARSLSGTCPEAFF. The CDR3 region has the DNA TGTGCCAGAAGCTTATCGGGGACTTGTCCTGAAGCTTTCTTT.

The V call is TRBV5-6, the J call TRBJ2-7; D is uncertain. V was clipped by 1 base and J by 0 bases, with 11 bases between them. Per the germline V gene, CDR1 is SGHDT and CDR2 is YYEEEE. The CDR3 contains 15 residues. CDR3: CASSLTSNPSYEQYF. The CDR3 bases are TGTGCCAGCAGCTTGACCTCCAACCCCTCCTACGAGCAGTACTTC.

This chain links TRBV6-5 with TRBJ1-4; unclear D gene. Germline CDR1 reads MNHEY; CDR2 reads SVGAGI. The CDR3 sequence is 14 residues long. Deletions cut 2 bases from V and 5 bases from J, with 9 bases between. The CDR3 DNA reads TGTGCCAGCAGTTACAAGGGCCGGAATGAAAAACTGTTTTTT. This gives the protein CASSYKGRNEKLFF.

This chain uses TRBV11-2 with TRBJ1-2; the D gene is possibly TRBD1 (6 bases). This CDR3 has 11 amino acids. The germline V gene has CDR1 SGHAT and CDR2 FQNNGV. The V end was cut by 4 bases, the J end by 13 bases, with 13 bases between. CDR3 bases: TGTGCCAGCAGCTCGGAGGGCAGGGGCACCTTC. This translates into CASSSEGRGTF.

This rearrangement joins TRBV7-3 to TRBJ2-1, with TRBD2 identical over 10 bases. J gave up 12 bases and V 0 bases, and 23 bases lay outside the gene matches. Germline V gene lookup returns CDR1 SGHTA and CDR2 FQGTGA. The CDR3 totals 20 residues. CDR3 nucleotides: TGTGCCAGCAGCTTAACAGGGCTAGCGGGGGTGTTCCGAGGGCGAGAATTGCAGTTCTTC. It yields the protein CASSLTGLAGVFRGRELQFF.

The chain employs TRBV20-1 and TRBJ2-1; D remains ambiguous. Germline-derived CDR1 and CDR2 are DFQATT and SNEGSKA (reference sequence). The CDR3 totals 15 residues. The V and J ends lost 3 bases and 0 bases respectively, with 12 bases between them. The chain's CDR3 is CSASTASGSYNEQFF. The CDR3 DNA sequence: TGCAGTGCTAGTACGGCCTCTGGCTCCTACAATGAGCAGTTCTTC.

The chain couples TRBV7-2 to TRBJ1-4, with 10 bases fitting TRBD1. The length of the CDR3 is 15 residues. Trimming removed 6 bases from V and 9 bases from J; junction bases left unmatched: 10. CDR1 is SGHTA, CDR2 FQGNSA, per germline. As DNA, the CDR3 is TGTGCCAGCAGACCCGACAGGGGGCATAGTAAAAAACTGTTTTTT. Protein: CASRPDRGHSKKLFF.

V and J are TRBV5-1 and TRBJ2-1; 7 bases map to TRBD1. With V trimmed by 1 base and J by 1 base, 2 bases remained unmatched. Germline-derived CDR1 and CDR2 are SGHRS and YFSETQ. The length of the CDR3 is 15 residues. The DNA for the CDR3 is TGCGCCAGCAGCTTGAGACAGGGTTCCTACAATGAGCAGTTCTTC. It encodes CASSLRQGSYNEQFF.

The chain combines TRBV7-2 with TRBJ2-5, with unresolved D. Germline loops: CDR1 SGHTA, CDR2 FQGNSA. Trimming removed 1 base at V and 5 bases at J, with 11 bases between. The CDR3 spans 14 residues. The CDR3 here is CASSLGGTGETQYF. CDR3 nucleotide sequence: TGTGCCAGCAGCTTAGGAGGAACGGGTGAGACCCAGTACTTC.

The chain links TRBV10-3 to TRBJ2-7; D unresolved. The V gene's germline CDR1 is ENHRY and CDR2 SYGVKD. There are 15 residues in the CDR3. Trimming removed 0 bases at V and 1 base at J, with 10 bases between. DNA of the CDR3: TGTGCCATCAGTGAGTCGACTCGCGGATCCTACGAGCAGTACTTC. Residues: CAISESTRGSYEQYF.

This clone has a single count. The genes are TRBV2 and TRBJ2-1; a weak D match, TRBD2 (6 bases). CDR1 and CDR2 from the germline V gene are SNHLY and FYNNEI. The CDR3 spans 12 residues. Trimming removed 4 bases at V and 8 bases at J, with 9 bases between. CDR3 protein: CASSVRRDEQFF. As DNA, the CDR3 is TGTGCCAGCAGTGTTCGGAGGGATGAGCAGTTCTTC. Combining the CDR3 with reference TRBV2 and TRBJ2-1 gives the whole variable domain EPEVTQTPSHQVTQMGQEVILRCVPISNHLYFYWYRQILGQKVEFLVSFYNNEISEKSEIFDDQFSVERPDGSNFTLKIRSTKLEDSAMYFCASSVRRDEQFFGPGTRLTVL.

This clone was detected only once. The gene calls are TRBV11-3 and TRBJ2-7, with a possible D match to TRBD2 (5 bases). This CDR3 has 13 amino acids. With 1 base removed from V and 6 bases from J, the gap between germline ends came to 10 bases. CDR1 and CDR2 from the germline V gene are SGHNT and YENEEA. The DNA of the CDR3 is TGTGCCAGCAGCTTAGGGGGAGCTTTCGAGCAGTACTTC. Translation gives CASSLGGAFEQYF. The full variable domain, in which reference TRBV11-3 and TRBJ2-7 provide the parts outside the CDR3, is EAGVVQSPRYKIIEKKQPVAFWCNPISGHNTLYWYLQNLGQGPELLIRYENEEAVDDSQLPKDRFSAERLKGVDSTLKIQPAELGDSAVYLCASSLGGAFEQYFGPGTRLTVT.

DNA for the CDR3: TGTGCCAGCATGGCGAGGAGCTCTGGAAACACCATATATTTT. Protein: CASMARSSGNTIYF. The rearrangement uses TRBV2 and TRBJ1-3; D remains unclear. The CDR3 extends over 14 amino acids. Looked up from germline, CDR1 is SNHLY and CDR2 is FYNNEI. V was trimmed by 7 bases and J by 0 bases, leaving 10 bases between them. Using reference TRBV2 and TRBJ1-3 for the parts outside the CDR3, the full variable domain is EPEVTQTPSHQVTQMGQEVILRCVPISNHLYFYWYRQILGQKVEFLVSFYNNEISEKSEIFDDQFSVERPDGSNFTLKIRSTKLEDSAMYFCASMARSSGNTIYFGEGSWLTVV.

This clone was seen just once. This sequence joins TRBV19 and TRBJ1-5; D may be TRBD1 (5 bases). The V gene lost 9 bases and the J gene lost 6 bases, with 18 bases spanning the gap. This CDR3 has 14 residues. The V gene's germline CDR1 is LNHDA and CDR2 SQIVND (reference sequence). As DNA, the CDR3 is TGTGCCAGCACAGACGGGGGTGAGGTTCAGCCCCAGCATTTT. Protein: CASTDGGEVQPQHF.

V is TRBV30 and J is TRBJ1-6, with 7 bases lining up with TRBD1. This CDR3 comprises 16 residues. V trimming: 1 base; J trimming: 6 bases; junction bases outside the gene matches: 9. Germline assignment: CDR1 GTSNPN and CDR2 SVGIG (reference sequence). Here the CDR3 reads CAWSALGQVLNSPLHF. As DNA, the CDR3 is TGTGCCTGGAGTGCATTAGGACAGGTCCTTAATTCACCCCTCCACTTT.

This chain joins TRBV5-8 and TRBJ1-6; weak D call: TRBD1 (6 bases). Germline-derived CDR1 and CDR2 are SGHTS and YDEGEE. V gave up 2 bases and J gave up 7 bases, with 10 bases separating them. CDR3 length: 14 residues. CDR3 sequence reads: CASSFGQGNSPLHF. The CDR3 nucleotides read TGTGCCAGCAGCTTCGGGCAGGGGAATTCACCCCTCCACTTT.

The CDR3 is CASSPIGSSGTEAFF. CDR3 in DNA: TGTGCCAGCTCACCAATCGGCAGCTCGGGCACTGAAGCTTTCTTT. This chain uses TRBV18 with TRBJ1-1; D not resolved. V lost 2 bases and J 4 bases, leaving 14 bases between the germline ends. CDR1 and CDR2 (germline): KGHSH, LQKENI. The length of the CDR3 is 15 residues.

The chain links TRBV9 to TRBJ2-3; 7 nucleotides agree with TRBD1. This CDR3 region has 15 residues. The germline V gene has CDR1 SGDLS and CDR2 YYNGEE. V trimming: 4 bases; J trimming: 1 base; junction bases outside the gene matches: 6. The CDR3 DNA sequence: TGTGCCAGCAGCTCGGGACAGCTACGCACAGATACGCAGTATTTT. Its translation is CASSSGQLRTDTQYF.

This CDR3 reads CASSLGPTNTEAFF. The CDR3 bases are TGTGCCAGTAGTCTGGGGCCCACTAACACTGAAGCTTTCTTT. The V and J genes are TRBV19 and TRBJ1-1; a possible D gene is TRBD1 (5 bases). Germline V CDR1 and CDR2: LNHDA, SQIVND (reference sequence). Deletions cut 5 bases from V and 2 bases from J, with 12 bases between. The length of the CDR3 is 14 residues.

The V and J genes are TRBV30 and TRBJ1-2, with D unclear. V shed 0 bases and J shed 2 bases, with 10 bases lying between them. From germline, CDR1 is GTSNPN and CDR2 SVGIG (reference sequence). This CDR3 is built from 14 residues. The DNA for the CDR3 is TGTGCCTGGAGTGTACGAGGGTTCAACTATGGCTACACCTTC. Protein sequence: CAWSVRGFNYGYTF.

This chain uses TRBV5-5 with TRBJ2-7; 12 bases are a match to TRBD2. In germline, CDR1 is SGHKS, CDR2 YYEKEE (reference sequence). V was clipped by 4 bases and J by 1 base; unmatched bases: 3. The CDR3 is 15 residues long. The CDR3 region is CASSRGLAGSYEQYF. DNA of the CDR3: TGTGCCAGCAGCCGTGGACTAGCGGGATCCTACGAGCAGTACTTC.

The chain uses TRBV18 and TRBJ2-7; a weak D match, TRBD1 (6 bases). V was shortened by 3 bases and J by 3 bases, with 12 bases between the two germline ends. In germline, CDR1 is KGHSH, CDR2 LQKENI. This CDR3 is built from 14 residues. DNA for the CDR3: TGTGCCAGCTCACCTATCAGGGGTGGCTACGAGCAGTACTTC. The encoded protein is CASSPIRGGYEQYF.

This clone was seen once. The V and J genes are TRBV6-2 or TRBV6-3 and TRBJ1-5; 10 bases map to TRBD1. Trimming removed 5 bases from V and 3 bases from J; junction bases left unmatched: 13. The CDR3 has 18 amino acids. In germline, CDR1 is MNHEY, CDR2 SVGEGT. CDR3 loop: CASSAHRDRGLSNQPQHF. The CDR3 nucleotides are TGTGCCAGCAGTGCCCACCGGGACAGGGGTCTTTCCAATCAGCCCCAGCATTTT.

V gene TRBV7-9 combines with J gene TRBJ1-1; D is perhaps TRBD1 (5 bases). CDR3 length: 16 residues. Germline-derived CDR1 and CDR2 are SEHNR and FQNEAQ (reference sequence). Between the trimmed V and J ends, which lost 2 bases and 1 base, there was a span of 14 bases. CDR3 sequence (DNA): TGTGCCAGCAGCTTATGGGGCGGCGGGCGGAACACTGAAGCTTTCTTT. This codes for CASSLWGGGRNTEAFF.

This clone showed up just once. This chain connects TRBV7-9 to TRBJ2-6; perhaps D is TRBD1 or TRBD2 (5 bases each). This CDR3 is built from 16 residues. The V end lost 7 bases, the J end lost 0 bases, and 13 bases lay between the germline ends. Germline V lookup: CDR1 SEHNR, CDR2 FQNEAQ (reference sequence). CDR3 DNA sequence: TGTGCCAGCACCCGAGGGGCCTCCTCTGGGGCCAACGTCCTGACTTTC. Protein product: CASTRGASSGANVLTF.

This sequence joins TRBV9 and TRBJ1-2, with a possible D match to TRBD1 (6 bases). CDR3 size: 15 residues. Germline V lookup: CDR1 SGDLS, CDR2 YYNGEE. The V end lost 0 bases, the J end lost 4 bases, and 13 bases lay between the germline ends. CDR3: CASSVVGGAAYGYTF. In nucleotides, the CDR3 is TGTGCCAGCAGCGTAGTAGGGGGGGCGGCCTATGGCTACACCTTC.

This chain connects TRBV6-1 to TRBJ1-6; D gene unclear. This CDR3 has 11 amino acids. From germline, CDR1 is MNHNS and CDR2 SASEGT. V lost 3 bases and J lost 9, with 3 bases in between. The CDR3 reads CASSEGSPLHF. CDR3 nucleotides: TGTGCCAGCAGTGAGGGTTCACCCCTCCACTTT.

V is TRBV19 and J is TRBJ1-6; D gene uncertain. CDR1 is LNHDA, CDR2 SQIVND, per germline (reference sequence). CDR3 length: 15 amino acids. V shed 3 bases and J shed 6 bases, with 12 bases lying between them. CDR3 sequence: CASSMNRQANSPLHF. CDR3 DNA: TGTGCCAGTAGTATGAACAGACAAGCTAATTCACCCCTCCACTTT.